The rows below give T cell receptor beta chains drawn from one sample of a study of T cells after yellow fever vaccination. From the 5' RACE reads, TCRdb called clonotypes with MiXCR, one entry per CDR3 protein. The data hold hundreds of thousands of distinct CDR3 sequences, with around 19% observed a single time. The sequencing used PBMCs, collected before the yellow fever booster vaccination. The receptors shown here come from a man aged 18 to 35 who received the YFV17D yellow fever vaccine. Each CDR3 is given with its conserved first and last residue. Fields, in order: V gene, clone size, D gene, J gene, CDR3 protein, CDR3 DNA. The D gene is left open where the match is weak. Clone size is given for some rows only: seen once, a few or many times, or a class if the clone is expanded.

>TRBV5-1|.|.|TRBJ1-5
CASSLEGASNQPQHF
TGCGCCAGCAGCTTGGAAGGGGCGAGCAATCAGCCCCAGCATTTT
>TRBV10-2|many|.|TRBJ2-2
CASTPDTGTGELFF
TGCGCCAGCACCCCTGACACTGGCACCGGGGAGCTGTTTTTT
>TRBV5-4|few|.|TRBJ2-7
CASSLGDTAYEQYF
TGTGCCAGCAGCTTGGGGGACACCGCCTACGAGCAGTACTTC
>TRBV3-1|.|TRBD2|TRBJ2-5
CASSRNLAVQETQYF
TGTGCCAGCAGCCGAAACCTAGCGGTGCAAGAGACCCAGTACTTC
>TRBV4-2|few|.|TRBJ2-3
CASSQGSSADTQYF
TGTGCCAGCAGCCAAGGTTCTAGTGCCGATACGCAGTATTTT
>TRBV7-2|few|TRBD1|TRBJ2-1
CASSLYGDRGSDEQFF
TGTGCCAGCAGCTTATATGGGGACAGGGGTTCCGATGAGCAGTTCTTC
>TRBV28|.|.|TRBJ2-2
CASRNDWGTNTGELFF
TGTGCCAGCCGAAACGATTGGGGGACGAACACCGGGGAGCTGTTTTTT
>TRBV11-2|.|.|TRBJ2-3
CASSPLRGTLSTDTQYF
TGTGCCAGCAGCCCCCTCCGCGGGACTCTCAGCACAGATACGCAGTATTTT
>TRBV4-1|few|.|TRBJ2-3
CASSQEDGYTQYF
TGCGCCAGCAGCCAAGAAGACGGATATACGCAGTATTTT
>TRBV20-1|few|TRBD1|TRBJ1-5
CSAMIQDRGGQPQHF
TGCAGTGCTATGATCCAGGACAGGGGTGGTCAGCCCCAGCATTTT
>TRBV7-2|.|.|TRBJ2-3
CASGKLGTSTDTQYF
TGTGCCAGCGGTAAACTAGGGACTAGCACAGATACGCAGTATTTT
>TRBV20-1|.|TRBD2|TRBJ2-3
CSATFLAGGTDTQYF
TGCAGTGCTACTTTCCTAGCGGGGGGCACAGATACGCAGTATTTT
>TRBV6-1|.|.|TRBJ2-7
CASSSAGTLYEQYF
TGTGCCAGCAGTTCAGCCGGGACTCTCTACGAGCAGTACTTC
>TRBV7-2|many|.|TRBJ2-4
CASSLEGRDIQYF
TGTGCCAGCAGCTTAGAGGGCCGAGACATTCAGTACTTC
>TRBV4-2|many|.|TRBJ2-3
CASRGTEGSATDTQYF
TGTGCCAGCAGGGGGACGGAGGGATCCGCGACAGATACGCAGTATTTT
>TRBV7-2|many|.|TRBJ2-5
CASSLDSTQYF
TGTGCCAGCAGCTTGGACTCGACCCAGTACTTC
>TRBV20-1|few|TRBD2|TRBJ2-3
CSAKIRGGASDTQYF
TGCAGTGCCAAGATTCGCGGGGGGGCCTCAGATACGCAGTATTTT
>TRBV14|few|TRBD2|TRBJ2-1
CASSSSGGQFF
TGTGCCAGCAGCAGTAGCGGGGGGCAGTTCTTC
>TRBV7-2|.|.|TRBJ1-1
CASSLIGGMNTEAFF
TGTGCCAGCAGCTTAATAGGGGGGATGAACACTGAAGCTTTCTTT
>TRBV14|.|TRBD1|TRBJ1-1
CASSLLTRDRDTEAFF
TGTGCCAGCAGCCTACTCACTCGGGACAGGGACACTGAAGCTTTCTTT
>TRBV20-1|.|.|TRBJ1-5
CSARTDSNQPQHF
TGCAGTGCCCGGACGGATAGCAATCAGCCCCAGCATTTT
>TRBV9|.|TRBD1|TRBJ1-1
CASSVTRGQGEAFF
TGTGCCAGCAGCGTGACAAGGGGGCAAGGTGAAGCTTTCTTT
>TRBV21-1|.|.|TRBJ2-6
CASSKGQGSGANVLTF
TGTGCCAGCAGCAAAGGACAGGGTTCTGGGGCCAACGTCCTGACTTTC
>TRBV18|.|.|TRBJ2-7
CASSPNTGSSYEQYF
TGTGCCAGCTCACCTAATACAGGGAGCTCCTACGAGCAGTACTTC
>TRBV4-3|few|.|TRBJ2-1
CASSLLRTGNEQFF
TGCGCCAGCAGCCTATTACGGACCGGGAATGAGCAGTTCTTC
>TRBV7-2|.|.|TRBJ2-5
CASRGTMGAETQYF
TGTGCCAGCAGGGGGACCATGGGGGCAGAGACCCAGTACTTC
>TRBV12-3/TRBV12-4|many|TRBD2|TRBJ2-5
CASSSPVTSGQETQYF
TGTGCCAGCAGTTCGCCCGTGACTAGCGGCCAAGAGACCCAGTACTTC
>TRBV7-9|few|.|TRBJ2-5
CASSLVTQETQYF
TGTGCCAGCAGCTTAGTCACCCAAGAGACCCAGTACTTC
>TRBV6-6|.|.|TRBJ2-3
CASSYLNAIRFADTQYF
TGTGCCAGCAGTTACTTGAACGCTATCCGATTCGCAGATACGCAGTATTTT
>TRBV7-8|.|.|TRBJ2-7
CASSSRDAQYF
TGTGCCAGCAGCTCAAGGGACGCGCAGTACTTC
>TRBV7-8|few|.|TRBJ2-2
CASSSRGGELFF
TGTGCCAGCAGCTCACGCGGCGGGGAGCTGTTTTTT